This TCR beta chain is from a study of cytomegalovirus exposure and HLA in healthy donors. Turning to the study itself: Within the Caucasian-associated ancestry cluster were 65% to 85% of the 350 to 400 genotyped donors.

From germline, CDR1 is SGHRS and CDR2 YFSETQ. Trimming shortened V by 4 bases and J by 0 bases, and 11 bases separated the two germline ends. The CDR3 covers 14 residues. Primers: 60 Vbeta forward and 13 Jbeta reverse. The repertoire was sequenced with immunoSEQ multiplex PCR; TCRdb's copy has only in-frame clones and lacks some. The sample holds over 100,000 clones, approximately 80% seen once. Broader study findings: Among the CMV-associated chains, three were confirmed in vitro as specific for CMV antigens. Per published accounts, TCR beta sequences correctly predicted the HLA-A and HLA-B alleles of most subjects.

As to this clone: No antigen is known for it.

V usage is TRBV5-1 and J usage is TRBJ2-7, with D maybe TRBD2 (6 bases). The receptor was derived from a male donor in good health and CMV-seropositive. Sequencing was done on a sample of PBMCs. The CDR3 DNA sequence: TGCGCCAGCAGCCCGACTAGTTTCTCCTACGAGCAGTACTTC. It is translated as CASSPTSFSYEQYF.